This TCR beta chain is from a study of low-dose radiotherapy and immunotherapy resistance in tumors. Alpha and beta chains were covered, as first-strand cDNA relied on TRAV- and TRBV-specific primers. Using a constant-region primer together with a V-primer adapter, TCRs were subjected to roughly 20 PCR cycles of amplification. TCRdb itself ran the reads through MiXCR, one entry per CDR3 protein. The data contain tens of thousands of distinct CDR3 sequences, around 30% of them singletons. Time point specified: before trial treatment. CDR3 length: 16 amino acids. V was trimmed by 7 bases and J by 2 bases, leaving 18 bases between them. CDR1 and CDR2 from the germline V gene are SNHLY and FYNNEI.

The receptor was derived from a female donor with ovarian cancer. This specimen consisted of PBMCs, obtained before treatment. The rearrangement uses TRBV2 and TRBJ2-1; tentative D call: TRBD2 (7 bases). CDR3 sequence (DNA): TGTGCCAGCAATAGGGAGGGGGGGGCGGCCTACAATGAGCAGTTCTTC. As protein: CASNREGGAAYNEQFF.